The rows below give T cell receptor beta chains drawn from one sample of a study of long-term antiretroviral therapy in people with HIV. The data were produced by immunoSEQ multiplex PCR, yet TCRdb's version contains in-frame clones alone and is incomplete. The sample lists roughly 19,000 clones; approximately 89% were seen once. This specimen consisted of unsorted PBMCs, obtained 0.5 years after starting antiretroviral therapy. Receptor source: a man aged 35 to 55 with HIV. CDR3s include the opening cysteine and the closing phenylalanine or tryptophan. D genes are given only for firm matches. Size is omitted from some rows. Given values are once, few, many or a class for expanded clones.

V: TRBV5-4; size: -; J: TRBJ2-1; D: TRBD1; CDR3: CASSLAGGNEQFF; DNA: TGTGCCAGCAGCTTGGCAGGGGGCAATGAGCAGTTCTTC
V: TRBV5-1; size: -; J: TRBJ2-7; D: TRBD2; CDR3: CASSLKLAGEQYF; DNA: TGCGCCAGCAGCTTAAAACTAGCGGGCGAGCAGTACTTC
V: TRBV2; size: -; J: TRBJ2-7; D: TRBD1; CDR3: CASSAGQGGYYEQYF; DNA: TGTGCCAGCAGTGCAGGACAGGGGGGTTACTACGAGCAGTACTTC
V: TRBV7-6; size: few; J: TRBJ2-2; D: -; CDR3: CASTNTGELFF; DNA: TGTGCCAGCACGAACACCGGGGAGCTGTTTTTT
V: TRBV7-6; size: once; J: TRBJ2-5; D: -; CDR3: CASSSGETQYF; DNA: TGTGCCAGCAGCTCGGGAGAGACCCAGTACTTC
V: TRBV5-1; size: -; J: TRBJ1-3; D: -; CDR3: CASSLDGNTIYF; DNA: TGCGCCAGCAGCTTGGATGGAAACACCATATATTTT
V: TRBV7-2; size: few; J: TRBJ1-2; D: TRBD1; CDR3: CASSLGTGARSYTF; DNA: TGTGCCAGCAGCTTAGGGACAGGGGCACGGAGCTACACCTTC
V: TRBV7-2; size: -; J: TRBJ1-1; D: -; CDR3: CASSLFGFQNTEAFF; DNA: TGTGCCAGCAGCTTATTTGGCTTCCAGAACACTGAAGCTTTCTTT
V: TRBV7-3; size: -; J: TRBJ2-7; D: TRBD1; CDR3: CASSLGQGAYEQYF; DNA: TGTGCCAGCAGCTTAGGACAGGGGGCCTACGAGCAGTACTTC
V: TRBV15; size: -; J: TRBJ2-3; D: TRBD2; CDR3: CATSGSGGKDTQYF; DNA: TGTGCCACCAGCGGTAGCGGGGGGAAAGATACGCAGTATTTT
V: TRBV9; size: -; J: TRBJ2-2; D: TRBD2; CDR3: CASSVSAGGDTGELFF; DNA: TGTGCCAGCAGCGTCTCAGCGGGAGGCGATACCGGGGAGCTGTTTTTT
V: TRBV19; size: -; J: TRBJ1-1; D: TRBD1; CDR3: CASKDRDTRGTEAFF; DNA: TGTGCCAGCAAAGACAGGGACACGCGAGGCACTGAAGCTTTCTTT
V: TRBV10-3; size: -; J: TRBJ2-2; D: TRBD2; CDR3: CAIKQGRGDTGELFF; DNA: TGTGCCATCAAACAAGGGAGGGGCGACACCGGGGAGCTGTTTTTT
V: TRBV19; size: once; J: TRBJ2-7; D: TRBD1; CDR3: CASKPTGTYEQYF; DNA: TGTGCCAGTAAACCGACAGGGACCTACGAGCAGTACTTC
V: TRBV6-6; size: -; J: TRBJ1-2; D: -; CDR3: CASSNPGINYGYTF; DNA: TGTGCCAGCAGTAACCCAGGGATTAACTATGGCTACACCTTC
V: TRBV6-1; size: -; J: TRBJ1-5; D: -; CDR3: CASSEVAAYSNQPQHF; DNA: TGTGCCAGCAGTGAAGTGGCAGCATATAGCAATCAGCCCCAGCATTTT
V: TRBV7-2; size: -; J: TRBJ2-7; D: -; CDR3: CASSLAGSLYEQYF; DNA: TGTGCCAGCAGCTTGGCGGGGTCCCTATACGAGCAGTACTTC
V: TRBV27; size: -; J: TRBJ2-4; D: -; CDR3: CASSLNPVAKNIQYF; DNA: TGTGCCAGCAGTTTAAACCCTGTAGCCAAAAACATTCAGTACTTC
V: TRBV7-9; size: once; J: TRBJ2-3; D: -; CDR3: CASKGELLTDTQYF; DNA: TGTGCCAGCAAGGGGGAGCTCTTGACAGATACGCAGTATTTT
V: TRBV11-2; size: -; J: TRBJ2-2; D: TRBD1; CDR3: CASSLATGMETGELFF; DNA: TGTGCCAGCAGCTTAGCGACAGGGATGGAGACCGGGGAGCTGTTTTTT
V: TRBV27; size: -; J: TRBJ1-1; D: TRBD1; CDR3: CASRGTEVAEAFF; DNA: TGTGCCAGCAGAGGGACAGAAGTAGCTGAAGCTTTCTTT
V: TRBV30; size: -; J: TRBJ2-2; D: -; CDR3: CAWSVLMNTGELFF; DNA: TGTGCCTGGAGTGTACTAATGAACACCGGGGAGCTGTTTTTT
V: TRBV10-3; size: -; J: TRBJ1-2; D: -; CDR3: CAISESSGSSRYTF; DNA: TGTGCCATCAGTGAGTCGTCAGGGTCGAGTCGCTACACCTTC